This entry lists 27 T cell receptor beta chains sequenced from one sample in a study of CD8+CD57+ T cells in acquired aplastic anemia. Patients included in sequencing had previously demonstrated CD8+CD57+ cell expansion by flow cytometry. Genomic DNA was employed as the template in profiling TCR beta VDJ and CDR3. MiXCR, run by TCRdb on the reads, gives a single entry per CDR3 protein. The table records hundreds of thousands of distinct CDR3 sequences, around a third of them present only once. Sequenced material: sorted CD4+, CD8+, or CD8+CD57+ T cells (not recorded which) from PBMCs. Source of these receptors: a human donor with aplastic anemia.

This clonotype was detected many times. The V gene is TRBV9, the J gene TRBJ1-2; 7 nucleotides agree with TRBD1. CDR1 is SGDLS and CDR2 is YYNGEE in the germline V gene. Trimming removed 4 bases from V and 8 bases from J; junction bases left unmatched: 8. The CDR3 extends over 13 amino acids. The CDR3 nucleotides are TGTGCCAGCAGCTCCCGGGACAGAACAGGCTACACCTTC. It translates to CASSSRDRTGYTF.

The genes are TRBV20-1 and TRBJ2-3; tentatively, D is TRBD2 (6 bases). The ends were cut back, 3 bases at V and 2 bases at J, with 24 bases in the middle. CDR1 and CDR2 (germline): DFQATT, SNEGSKA (reference sequence). The CDR3 has 18 amino acids. The DNA of the CDR3 is TGCAGTGCTAGTACGCGGGAAGTAGGTGGGGACTTCACAGATACGCAGTATTTT. Translation gives CSASTREVGGDFTDTQYF.

This clonotype was detected a few times. The V gene is TRBV2, the J gene TRBJ2-7; D unresolved. There are 13 residues in the CDR3. Germline lookup yields CDR1 SNHLY and CDR2 FYNNEI. V was shortened by 6 bases and J by 5 bases, with 14 bases between the two germline ends. The CDR3 reads CASSQDRFHEQYF. DNA of the CDR3: TGTGCCAGCAGCCAAGATCGCTTCCACGAGCAGTACTTC.

The chain combines TRBV25-1 with TRBJ2-7; 8 bases map to TRBD1. Trimming at V came to 3 bases and at J to 0 bases, leaving 7 bases not matched to a gene. The CDR3 extends over 16 amino acids. Germline V gene data show CDR1 as MGHDK and CDR2 as SYGVNS. The CDR3 sequence is CASSDPRTGISYEQYF. The CDR3 DNA follows: TGTGCCAGCAGTGACCCCAGGACAGGGATCTCCTACGAGCAGTACTTC.

This clonotype has a handful of counts. The V gene is TRBV4-2, the J gene TRBJ2-7; 7 positions match TRBD1. The CDR3 runs to 16 residues. Losses at the gene ends were 4 bases for V and 5 bases for J; bases not matched to a gene: 14. Germline CDR1 LGHNA, CDR2 YNFKEQ. Here the CDR3 reads CASSLPILTGSNEQYF. In DNA form, the CDR3 reads TGTGCCAGCAGCCTACCGATCCTGACAGGGTCCAACGAGCAGTACTTC.

The chain has TRBV9 and TRBJ1-6, with D possibly being TRBD1 (5 bases). The CDR3 is 16 amino acids. V was cut by 3 bases and J by 6 bases, with 16 bases left in between. Germline CDR1 and CDR2: SGDLS and YYNGEE. Here the CDR3 reads CASSGPGTAANSPLHF. The CDR3 coding sequence is TGTGCCAGCAGCGGCCCCGGGACGGCCGCTAATTCACCCCTCCACTTT.

As regards this clonotype: A clone one base away is much larger, so this may be a read error. The genes are TRBV19 and TRBJ2-7; possible D gene TRBD2, 7 bases. The CDR3 has 14 residues. From germline, CDR1 is LNHDA and CDR2 SQIVND (reference sequence). The V end lost 5 bases, the J end lost 7 bases, and 18 bases lay between the germline ends. This chain's CDR3 is CASSLAGAMSEQYF. The DNA of the CDR3 is TGTGCCAGTAGTCTGGCGGGGGCCATGAGTGAGCAGTACTTC.

This clonotype was counted once. One base away lies a much larger clone, so this may be a sequencing read error. The rearrangement joins TRBV20-1 to TRBJ2-1; 9 bases match TRBD2. This CDR3 has 15 amino acids. Germline trimming cut 5 bases from V and 10 bases from J; bases unmatched to any gene: 15. Per the germline V gene, CDR1 is DFQATT and CDR2 is SNEGSKA (reference sequence). As DNA, the CDR3 is TGCAGTGCTTCCTACCCTCTAGCGGGACACTACGAGCAGTTCTTC. Protein: CSASYPLAGHYEQFF.

The chain has TRBV20-1 and TRBJ2-3, with 7 bases fitting TRBD1. J lost 0 bases, V lost 2 bases, and 11 bases had no gene match. Germline-derived CDR1 and CDR2 are DFQATT and SNEGSKA (reference sequence). This CDR3 spans 17 amino acids. The CDR3 loop is CSARSLSGTVSTDTQYF. DNA of the CDR3: TGCAGTGCTAGATCGCTATCTGGGACAGTTAGCACAGATACGCAGTATTTT.

The genes are TRBV5-1 and TRBJ2-2; no clear D gene. V was trimmed by 0 bases and J by 3 bases, leaving 6 bases between them. This CDR3 has 14 amino acids. CDR1 SGHRS and CDR2 YFSETQ come from the germline V gene. In DNA form, the CDR3 reads TGCGCCAGCAGCTTGGATCCCTACACCGGGGAGCTGTTTTTT. It yields the protein CASSLDPYTGELFF.

The chain recombines TRBV25-1 with TRBJ1-2, with D possibly TRBD1 on 5 matching bases. Germline V gene lookup returns CDR1 MGHDK and CDR2 SYGVNS. The V end lost 6 bases, the J end lost 0 bases, and 20 bases lay between the germline ends. The CDR3 spans 17 residues. The CDR3: CASSQRGSGRANYGYTF. As DNA, the CDR3 is TGTGCCAGCAGCCAAAGGGGATCCGGACGGGCTAACTATGGCTACACCTTC.

This clonotype came up many times. This chain connects TRBV2 to TRBJ1-2; a weak D match, TRBD1 (5 bases). V shed 2 bases and J shed 6 bases, with 16 bases lying between them. This CDR3 has 15 amino acids. Germline values: CDR1 SNHLY, CDR2 FYNNEI. CDR3 DNA sequence: TGTGCCAGCAGTGAATTTGGGGGGACGTTCGATGGCTACACCTTC. As protein: CASSEFGGTFDGYTF.

The CDR3 loop is CASSQGGLGDGQYF. The CDR3 bases are TGTGCCAGCAGCCAAGGCGGGCTGGGCGACGGGCAGTACTTC. V and J are TRBV7-9 and TRBJ2-7; tentative D call: TRBD2 (5 bases). The CDR3 has 14 residues. Germline V CDR1 and CDR2: SEHNR, FQNEAQ (reference sequence). Trimming removed 5 bases at V and 9 bases at J, with 20 bases between. Full variable domain (rest looked up from reference TRBV7-9 and TRBJ2-7): DTGVSQNPRHKITKRGQNVTFRCDPISEHNRLYWYRQTLGQGPEFLTYFQNEAQLEKSRLLSDRFSAERPKGSFSTLEIQRTEQGDSAMYLCASSQGGLGDGQYFGPGTRLTVT.

The chain has TRBV19 and TRBJ1-4; a weak D match, TRBD1 (6 bases). The V end lost 11 bases, the J end lost 12 bases, and 19 bases lay between the germline ends. Germline V gene lookup returns CDR1 LNHDA and CDR2 SQIVND (reference sequence). There are 12 residues in the CDR3. The CDR3 is CAWSQGGAELFF. CDR3 nucleotide sequence: TGTGCCTGGAGCCAAGGGGGGGCGGAACTGTTTTTT.

CDR3 sequence reads: CASSQPGFGQYF. Here the CDR3 DNA reads TGTGCCAGCAGCCAACCGGGGTTCGGGCAGTACTTC. The V gene is TRBV3-1, the J gene TRBJ2-7, with D possibly being TRBD2 (5 bases). V lost 2 bases, J lost 9 bases, and 11 bases lay in between. This CDR3 has 12 residues. Germline V gene data show CDR1 as LGHDT and CDR2 as YNNKEL (reference sequence).

This clonotype was picked up many times. This chain links TRBV19 with TRBJ1-5; possibly TRBD1 for D (6 bases). The CDR3 extends over 15 amino acids. The V gene's germline CDR1 is LNHDA and CDR2 SQIVND (reference sequence). V was trimmed by 1 base and J by 7 bases, leaving 14 bases between them. CDR3 protein: CASSIVAGAGQPQHF. The CDR3 region has the DNA TGTGCCAGTAGTATAGTCGCGGGGGCAGGGCAGCCCCAGCATTTT.

In its sample, this clonotype was seen many times. V gene TRBV7-9 combines with J gene TRBJ1-5; D might be TRBD1 (6 bases). The CDR3 is made up of 13 amino acids. Germline V gene data show CDR1 as SEHNR and CDR2 as FQNEAQ (reference sequence). Trimming took off 4 bases at V and 7 bases at J, with 11 bases between the two ends. CDR3 sequence (DNA): TGTGCCAGCAGCTCAGGGGCGGTCCAGCCCCAGCATTTT. Amino acids: CASSSGAVQPQHF.

The V and J genes are TRBV15 and TRBJ2-2, with a weak D call TRBD2 (5 bases). The germline V gene encodes CDR1 LNHNV and CDR2 YYDKDF (reference sequence). The CDR3 length is 14 residues. The V end was cut by 5 bases, the J end by 6 bases, with 13 bases between. The CDR3 region is CATSRILGAGELFF. The CDR3 DNA reads TGTGCCACCAGCCGAATACTAGGAGCCGGGGAGCTGTTTTTT.

Only one count was recorded for this clonotype. The chain couples TRBV10-1 to TRBJ2-7; D remains unclear. V was pared by 4 bases and J by 7 bases, with 8 bases between. There are 11 residues in the CDR3. CDR1 and CDR2 (germline): WNHNN, SYGVQD (reference sequence). The chain's CDR3 is CASSVAWEQYF. The DNA for the CDR3 is TGCGCCAGCAGTGTGGCCTGGGAGCAGTACTTC.

The chain employs TRBV7-2 and TRBJ1-1; D is undetermined. Germline CDR1 reads SGHTA; CDR2 reads FQGNSA. This CDR3 comprises 13 residues. The germline V and J ends were trimmed by 5 bases and 4 bases, with 11 bases remaining between them. CDR3 protein: CASSTDGRTEAFF. The DNA of the CDR3 is TGTGCCAGCAGCACGGACGGGCGCACTGAAGCTTTCTTT.

The rearrangement uses TRBV5-1 and TRBJ1-3; D may be TRBD1 (6 bases). Germline V gives CDR1 SGHRS, CDR2 YFSETQ. Trimming took off 9 bases at V and 6 bases at J, with 16 bases between the two ends. CDR3 length: 13 amino acids. The CDR3 spells CANRTVRENTIYF. DNA for the CDR3: TGCGCCAACAGGACAGTTCGAGAAAACACCATATATTTT. The whole variable domain, filled in from reference TRBV5-1 and TRBJ1-3, reads KAGVTQTPRYLIKTRGQQVTLSCSPISGHRSVSWYQQTPGQGLQFLFEYFSETQRNKGNFPGRFSGRQFSNSRSEMNVSTLELGDSALYLCANRTVRENTIYFGEGSWLTVV.

There are many counts of this clonotype. The chain is built from TRBV7-2 and TRBJ2-7; D is possibly TRBD2 (5 bases). The CDR3 has 14 residues. Germline assignment: CDR1 SGHTA and CDR2 FQGNSA. V was cut by 5 bases and J by 0 bases, with 11 bases left in between. In nucleotides, the CDR3 is TGTGCCAGCAGCCTCGGACTGATCTCCTACGAGCAGTACTTC. It translates to CASSLGLISYEQYF.

This clonotype has ten or more counts. The rearrangement links TRBV10-3 to TRBJ2-3, with 12 bases fitting TRBD1. Germline-derived CDR1 and CDR2 are ENHRY and SYGVKD. This CDR3 comprises 15 residues. J was trimmed by 5 bases and V by 4 bases; bases with no gene match: 4. CDR3 in DNA: TGTGCCATCAGTGCCGGGACAGGGGGCGAAGATACGCAGTATTTT. This encodes CAISAGTGGEDTQYF.

The CDR3: CASSVDYTYYNEQFF. The CDR3, as DNA: TGTGCCAGCAGCGTTGACTACACCTACTACAATGAGCAGTTCTTC. The chain combines TRBV7-8 with TRBJ2-1; the D gene is possibly TRBD2 (5 bases). The germline V and J ends were trimmed by 5 bases and 3 bases, with 14 bases remaining between them. Per the germline V gene, CDR1 is SGHVS and CDR2 is FQNEAQ. This CDR3 comprises 15 residues.

This clonotype was seen at least ten times. V usage is TRBV2 and J usage is TRBJ2-3; 13 bases fit TRBD2. The CDR3 has 15 residues. Losses at the gene ends were 6 bases for V and 4 bases for J; bases not matched to a gene: 4. Per the germline V gene, CDR1 is SNHLY and CDR2 is FYNNEI. CDR3 loop: CASRGLAGPSDTQYF. CDR3 sequence (DNA): TGTGCCAGCAGGGGACTAGCGGGGCCCTCAGATACGCAGTATTTT.

This clonotype has a handful of counts. V usage is TRBV28 and J usage is TRBJ1-6; D not certain. Germline V gives CDR1 MDHEN, CDR2 SYDVKM. Deletions cut 10 bases from V and 4 bases from J, with 14 bases between. This CDR3 region has 14 residues. CDR3 loop: CATLREVYNSPLHF. For the CDR3, the DNA is TGTGCCACCCTTAGGGAGGTGTATAATTCACCCCTCCACTTT.

This clonotype was recorded at least ten times. The CDR3 DNA is TGTGCCAGCTCCGGGACAGTCTCTTCACCCCTCCACTTT. As protein: CASSGTVSSPLHF. V gene TRBV12-3 or TRBV12-4 combines with J gene TRBJ1-6; 7 bases are a match to TRBD1. V shed 8 bases, J shed 9 bases, and the junction held 7 bases outside the gene matches. The CDR3 contains 13 residues.